The 27 T cell receptor beta chains below come from one sample, sequenced in a study of OX40 agonist ivuxolimab in advanced cancers. Profiled with immunoSEQ multiplex PCR; TCRdb holds only in-frame clones, not every one. The sample yields about 50,000 clones, around 90% seen once. The sample consisted of CD4+ or CD8+ T cells sorted from blood, taken in a trial of the OX40 agonist ivuxolimab. The source is an adult with an advanced solid tumor such as melanoma, head and neck, liver or kidney cancer.

The genes are TRBV7-2 and TRBJ2-1; D is unclear. Germline CDR1 is SGHTA and CDR2 is FQGNSA. V was cut by 0 bases and J by 9 bases, with 6 bases left in between. This CDR3 has 12 residues. The CDR3 reads CASSLANVEQFF. The CDR3 bases are TGTGCCAGCAGCTTAGCGAACGTTGAGCAGTTCTTC.

The chain recombines TRBV18 with TRBJ2-2, with TRBD1 matching 10 bases. The CDR3 runs 16 residues. Looked up from germline, CDR1 is KGHSH and CDR2 is LQKENI. J gave up 6 bases and V 2 bases, and 6 bases lay outside the gene matches. For the CDR3, the DNA is TGTGCCAGCTCACCAGGGACAGGGGACTTCGCCGGGGAGCTGTTTTTT. It specifies CASSPGTGDFAGELFF.

CDR3: CASSLTRDSYGYTF. CDR3 bases: TGTGCCAGCAGTCTCACCCGGGACAGCTATGGCTACACCTTC. The chain couples TRBV6-6 to TRBJ1-2, with 7 nucleotides matching TRBD1. Unmatched junction bases numbered 7, after V lost 5 bases and J lost 4 bases. The length of the CDR3 is 14 residues. Germline V CDR1 and CDR2: MNHNY, SVGAGI (reference sequence).

The chain combines TRBV27 with TRBJ2-1; no firm D call. The CDR3 totals 14 residues. The germline V gene encodes CDR1 MNHEY and CDR2 SMNVEV (reference sequence). The V gene lost 7 bases and the J gene lost 0 bases, with 10 bases spanning the gap. Written as DNA, the CDR3 is TGTGCCAGCACCGCAATGAGCTCCTACAATGAGCAGTTCTTC. Amino acid sequence: CASTAMSSYNEQFF.

This chain connects TRBV4-1 to TRBJ2-7, with D hard to call. The germline V gene has CDR1 MGHRA and CDR2 YSYEKL. This CDR3 contains 14 residues. V was trimmed by 4 bases and J by 13 bases, leaving 23 bases between them. CDR3 in DNA: TGCGCCAGCAGCCTATCGGGTCCGGACGGCACCCCTTACTTC. Translated: CASSLSGPDGTPYF.

The chain carries TRBV7-9 and TRBJ2-3; TRBD1 matches 7 bases. The CDR3 sequence is 14 residues long. Germline assignment: CDR1 SEHNR and CDR2 FQNEAQ (reference sequence). V shed 6 bases and J 1 base; nucleotides not matched to a gene: 4. The CDR3 nucleotides are TGTGCCAGCAGGTGGGGACAGCGCACAGATACGCAGTATTTT. This translates into CASRWGQRTDTQYF.

The chain is built from TRBV27 and TRBJ1-5, with D tentatively TRBD1 (5 bases). Germline V gene sequence: CDR1 MNHEY, CDR2 SMNVEV (reference sequence). Trimming left V 3 bases short and J 3 bases short, with 6 bases between. The CDR3 extends over 13 amino acids. The CDR3 sequence: CASSFRDNQPQHF. The DNA of the CDR3 is TGTGCCAGCAGTTTCAGGGACAATCAGCCCCAGCATTTT.

This chain connects TRBV7-6 to TRBJ2-1; 9 nucleotides line up with TRBD2. CDR3 length equals 16 residues. Germline CDR1 reads SGHVS; CDR2 reads FNYEAQ. V lost 5 bases and J lost 1; bases outside the gene matches: 6. The CDR3: CASSQEAGGSYNEQFF. The CDR3 nucleotides are TGTGCCAGCAGCCAAGAGGCGGGAGGGTCCTACAATGAGCAGTTCTTC.

J is TRBJ1-1 and V is TRBV6-4; weak D call: TRBD1 (6 bases). CDR1 is MRHNA, CDR2 SNTAGT, per germline. The CDR3 is made up of 18 amino acids. The V end was cut by 6 bases, the J end by 6 bases, with 29 bases between. Written as DNA, the CDR3 is TGTGCCAGCAGCGACCCCGGGGGCAGGGAGGTAGGGTTCGCTGAAGCTTTCTTT. The encoded protein is CASSDPGGREVGFAEAFF.

This chain joins TRBV19 and TRBJ2-2, with D hard to call. The CDR3 contains 12 residues. Germline CDR1 LNHDA, CDR2 SQIVND (reference sequence). V lost 9 bases, J lost 1 base, and 6 bases lay in between. CDR3 bases: TGTGCCAGCAATCAGAACACCGGGGAGCTGTTTTTT. Translation: CASNQNTGELFF.

The chain combines TRBV7-9 with TRBJ1-2, with a weak D call TRBD1 (5 bases). Trimming left V 4 bases short and J 5 bases short, with 17 bases between. Germline V lookup: CDR1 SEHNR, CDR2 FQNEAQ (reference sequence). The CDR3 has 15 amino acids. The CDR3: CASSSGRADRYGYTF. CDR3 nucleotide sequence: TGTGCCAGCAGCTCAGGACGGGCCGACAGATATGGCTACACCTTC.

The chain combines TRBV27 with TRBJ2-2, with D uncertain. CDR3 size: 13 residues. From germline, CDR1 is MNHEY and CDR2 SMNVEV (reference sequence). Trimming left V 2 bases short and J 5 bases short, with 6 bases between. The CDR3: CASSLLQTGELFF. The CDR3 nucleotides are TGTGCCAGCAGTTTACTCCAAACCGGGGAGCTGTTTTTT.

The chain has TRBV27 and TRBJ1-5, with TRBD1 matching over 8 bases. The CDR3 length is 16 residues. Germline-derived CDR1 and CDR2 are MNHEY and SMNVEV (reference sequence). With 1 base clipped from V and 6 bases from J, the junction kept 8 bases outside the gene matches. This CDR3 is CASSLLWTGIGQPQHF. DNA of the CDR3: TGTGCCAGCAGTTTATTGTGGACAGGGATAGGTCAGCCCCAGCATTTT.

The CDR3 region has the DNA TGTGCCAGCAGTCATGGGGCAGCTTACGAGCAGTACTTC. Protein: CASSHGAAYEQYF. V usage is TRBV5-8 and J usage is TRBJ2-7, with a tentative D call TRBD1 (5 bases). The CDR3 is 13 amino acids. The germline gives CDR1 SGHTS, CDR2 YDEGEE. V was cut by 5 bases and J by 4 bases, with 13 bases left in between.

This clone has a single count. The chain links TRBV6-5 to TRBJ1-1; TRBD1 is a possible D gene (6 bases). V was cut by 5 bases and J by 7 bases, with 17 bases left in between. The CDR3 has 14 residues. Germline values: CDR1 MNHEY, CDR2 SVGAGI. As DNA, the CDR3 is TGTGCCAGCAGTACCCCGGGGGGGCGCCATGAAGCTTTCTTT. It translates to CASSTPGGRHEAFF.

The chain couples TRBV6-5 to TRBJ2-5; no definite D call. Trimming cost V 4 bases and J 3 bases, with 12 bases left between them. CDR3 length: 14 amino acids. From germline, CDR1 is MNHEY and CDR2 SVGAGI. The CDR3 reads CASSSSGNEETQYF. Here the CDR3 DNA reads TGTGCCAGCAGTTCGTCCGGTAATGAAGAGACCCAGTACTTC.

This chain links TRBV28 with TRBJ2-7; 16 positions match TRBD2. The germline gives CDR1 MDHEN, CDR2 SYDVKM. The ends lost 2 bases at V and 5 bases at J; junction bases unmatched: 12. CDR3 size: 19 residues. The CDR3 region is CASSLRGLAGGPRGHEQYF. The CDR3 DNA is TGTGCCAGCAGTTTAAGGGGACTAGCGGGAGGGCCCAGAGGGCACGAGCAGTACTTC.

This chain links TRBV27 with TRBJ2-3; TRBD1 might be the D (6 bases). The CDR3 sequence is 14 residues long. Trimming shortened V by 4 bases and J by 3 bases, and 11 bases separated the two germline ends. Germline V gene data show CDR1 as MNHEY and CDR2 as SMNVEV (reference sequence). CDR3 sequence: CASSSIDRTDTQYF. Here the CDR3 DNA reads TGTGCCAGCAGTTCAATAGACAGGACAGATACGCAGTATTTT.

The rearrangement uses TRBV5-1 and TRBJ2-5; 8 bases agree with TRBD1. Germline CDR1 is SGHRS and CDR2 is YFSETQ. CDR3 length equals 14 residues. V gave up 3 bases and J gave up 2 bases; unmatched junction bases: 3. CDR3 in amino acids: CASSSNRGQETQYF. CDR3 coding DNA: TGCGCCAGCAGCTCCAACAGGGGGCAAGAGACCCAGTACTTC.

The chain couples TRBV6-5 to TRBJ1-1; D is ambiguous. CDR3 length: 14 amino acids. V lost 2 bases to trimming and J lost 5 bases, with 12 bases between them. Germline V gene data show CDR1 as MNHEY and CDR2 as SVGAGI. CDR3 DNA: TGTGCCAGCAGTTACCTGACCGTAGGAACTGAAGCTTTCTTT. Protein: CASSYLTVGTEAFF.

V usage is TRBV20-1 and J usage is TRBJ1-1, with D perhaps matching TRBD1 (5 bases). The V end lost 3 bases, the J end lost 11 bases, and 10 bases lay between the germline ends. The CDR3 length is 10 residues. Germline loops: CDR1 DFQATT, CDR2 SNEGSKA (reference sequence). The CDR3 loop is CSARRGFAFF. The CDR3 nucleotides read TGCAGTGCTAGGCGGGGGTTCGCTTTCTTT.

The CDR3 reads CASSAFSGGAGNEQFF. CDR3 sequence (DNA): TGTGCCAGCAGTGCTTTCAGCGGGGGGGCGGGCAATGAGCAGTTCTTC. The rearrangement joins TRBV28 to TRBJ2-1, with 10 bases matching TRBD2. The CDR3 extends over 16 amino acids. Germline V gives CDR1 MDHEN, CDR2 SYDVKM. The V gene end was trimmed by 5 bases and the J gene end by 6 bases; junction bases not matched to a gene: 10.

This chain connects TRBV18 to TRBJ1-6, with D possibly being TRBD1 (5 bases). The CDR3 spans 15 residues. Germline loops: CDR1 KGHSH, CDR2 LQKENI. Trimming removed 3 bases from V and 5 bases from J, with 11 bases in between. The DNA of the CDR3 is TGTGCCAGCTCACCCCCCCAGGACAATAATTCACCCCTCCACTTT. This translates into CASSPPQDNNSPLHF.

The rearrangement links TRBV9 to TRBJ2-3; 9 positions agree with TRBD2. The J segment lost 2 bases and the V segment lost 5 bases, leaving 9 bases of the junction unmatched. The germline V gene has CDR1 SGDLS and CDR2 YYNGEE. CDR3 length: 16 amino acids. In DNA, the CDR3 is TGTGCCAGCAGTCACTTTACTAGCGGGTACACAGATACGCAGTATTTT. Protein product: CASSHFTSGYTDTQYF. The full variable domain, in which reference TRBV9 and TRBJ2-3 provide the parts outside the CDR3, is DSGVTQTPKHLITATGQRVTLRCSPRSGDLSVYWYQQSLDQGLQFLIQYYNGEERAKGNILERFSAQQFPDLHSELNLSSLELGDSALYFCASSHFTSGYTDTQYFGPGTRLTVL.

This clone was counted a few times. The rearrangement uses TRBV5-6 and TRBJ1-5; D gene unclear. The germline V gene encodes CDR1 SGHDT and CDR2 YYEEEE. The CDR3 is 14 residues long. Trimming cost V 3 bases and J 0 bases, with 7 bases left between them. The CDR3 sequence: CASSYSYSNQPQHF. In nucleotides, the CDR3 is TGTGCCAGCAGCTACAGTTATAGCAATCAGCCCCAGCATTTT.

The V call is TRBV9, the J call TRBJ2-1; 8 bases are a match to TRBD2. The CDR3 is 15 amino acids. The ends lost 5 bases at V and 1 base at J; junction bases unmatched: 5. Germline V CDR1 and CDR2: SGDLS, YYNGEE. In DNA form, the CDR3 reads TGTGCCAGCAGTCAAGCGGGAGTGTCCTACAATGAGCAGTTCTTC. Translating it yields CASSQAGVSYNEQFF.

The chain couples TRBV5-6 to TRBJ2-2; 7 bases agree with TRBD1. The CDR3 loop spans 14 amino acids. Trimming cost V 0 bases and J 6 bases; bases outside gene matches: 2. Germline V gives CDR1 SGHDT, CDR2 YYEEEE. The CDR3 loop reads CASSLVRGPGELFF. CDR3 nucleotide sequence: TGTGCCAGCAGCTTGGTTAGGGGGCCCGGGGAGCTGTTTTTT.